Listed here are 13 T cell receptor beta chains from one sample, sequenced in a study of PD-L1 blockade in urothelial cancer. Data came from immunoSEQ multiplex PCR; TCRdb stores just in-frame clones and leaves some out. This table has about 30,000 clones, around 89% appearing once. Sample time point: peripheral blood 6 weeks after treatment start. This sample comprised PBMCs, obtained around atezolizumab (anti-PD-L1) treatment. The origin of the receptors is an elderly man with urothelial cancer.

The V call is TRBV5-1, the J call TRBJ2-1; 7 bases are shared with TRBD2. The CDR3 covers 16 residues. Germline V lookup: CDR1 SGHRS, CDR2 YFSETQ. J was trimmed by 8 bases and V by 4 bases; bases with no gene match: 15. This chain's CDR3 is CASSPPAGALFDEQFF. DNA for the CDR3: TGCGCCAGCAGCCCCCCCGCGGGAGCGTTATTCGATGAGCAGTTCTTC.

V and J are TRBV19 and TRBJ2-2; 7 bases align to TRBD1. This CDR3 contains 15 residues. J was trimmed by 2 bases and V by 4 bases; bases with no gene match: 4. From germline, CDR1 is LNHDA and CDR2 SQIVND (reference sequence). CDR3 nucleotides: TGTGCCAGTAGTACTCGACAGGGAAACACCGGGGAGCTGTTTTTT. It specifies CASSTRQGNTGELFF.

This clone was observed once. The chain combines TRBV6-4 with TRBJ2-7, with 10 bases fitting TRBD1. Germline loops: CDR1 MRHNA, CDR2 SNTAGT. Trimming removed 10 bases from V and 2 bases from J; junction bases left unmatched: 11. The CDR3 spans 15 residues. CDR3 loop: CATLRGGQGTYEQYF. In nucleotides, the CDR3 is TGTGCCACCCTAAGGGGGGGACAGGGGACCTACGAGCAGTACTTC.

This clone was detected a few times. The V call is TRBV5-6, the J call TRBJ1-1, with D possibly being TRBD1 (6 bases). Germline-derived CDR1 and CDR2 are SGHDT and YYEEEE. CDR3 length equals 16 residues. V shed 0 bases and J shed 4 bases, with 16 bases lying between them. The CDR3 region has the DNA TGTGCCAGCAGCTTGGATGTGGGGGCAGGGGCCACTGAAGCTTTCTTT. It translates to CASSLDVGAGATEAFF.

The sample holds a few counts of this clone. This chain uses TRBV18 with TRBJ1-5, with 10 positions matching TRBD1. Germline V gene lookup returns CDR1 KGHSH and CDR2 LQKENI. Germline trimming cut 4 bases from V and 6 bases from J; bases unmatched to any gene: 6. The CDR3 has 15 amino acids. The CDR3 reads CASSLPGQGSQPQHF. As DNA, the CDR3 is TGTGCCAGCTCACTCCCGGGACAGGGGAGTCAGCCCCAGCATTTT.

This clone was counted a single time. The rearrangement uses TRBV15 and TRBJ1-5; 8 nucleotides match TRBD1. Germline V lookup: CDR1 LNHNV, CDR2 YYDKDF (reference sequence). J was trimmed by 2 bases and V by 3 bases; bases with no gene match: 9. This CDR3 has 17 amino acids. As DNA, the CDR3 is TGTGCCACCAGCAGCCAAGGACAGGGCGGGGGCAATCAGCCCCAGCATTTT. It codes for CATSSQGQGGGNQPQHF.

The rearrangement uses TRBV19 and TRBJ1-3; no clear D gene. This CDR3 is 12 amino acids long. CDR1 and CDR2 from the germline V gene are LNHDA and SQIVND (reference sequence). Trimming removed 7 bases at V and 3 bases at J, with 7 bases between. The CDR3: CASMSDGNTIYF. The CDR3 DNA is TGTGCCAGTATGTCAGATGGAAACACCATATATTTT. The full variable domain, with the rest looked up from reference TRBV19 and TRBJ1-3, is DGGITQSPKYLFRKEGQNVTLSCEQNLNHDAMYWYRQDPGQGLRLIYYSQIVNDFQKGDIAEGYSVSREKKESFPLTVTSAQKNPTAFYLCASMSDGNTIYFGEGSWLTVV.

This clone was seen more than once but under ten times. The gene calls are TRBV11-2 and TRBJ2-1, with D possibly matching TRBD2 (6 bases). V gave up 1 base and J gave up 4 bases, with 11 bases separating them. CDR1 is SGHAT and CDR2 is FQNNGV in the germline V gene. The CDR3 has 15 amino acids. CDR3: CASSLGSGIYNEQFF. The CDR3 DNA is TGTGCCAGCAGCTTAGGTAGCGGAATATACAATGAGCAGTTCTTC.

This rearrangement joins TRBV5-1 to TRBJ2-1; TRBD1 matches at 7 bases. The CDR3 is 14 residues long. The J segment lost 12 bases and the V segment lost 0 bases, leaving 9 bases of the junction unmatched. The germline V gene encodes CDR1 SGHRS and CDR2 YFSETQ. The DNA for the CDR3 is TGCGCCAGCAGCTTGGACTACAGGGGAATGCCGCAGTTCTTC. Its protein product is CASSLDYRGMPQFF.

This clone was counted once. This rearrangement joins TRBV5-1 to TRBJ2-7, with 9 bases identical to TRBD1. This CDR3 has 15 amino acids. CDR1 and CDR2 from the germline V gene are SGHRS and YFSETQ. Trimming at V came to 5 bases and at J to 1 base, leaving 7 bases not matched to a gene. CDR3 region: CASRFTGQGSYEQYF. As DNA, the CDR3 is TGCGCCAGCAGGTTTACGGGACAGGGTTCCTACGAGCAGTACTTC. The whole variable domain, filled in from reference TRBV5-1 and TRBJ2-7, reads KAGVTQTPRYLIKTRGQQVTLSCSPISGHRSVSWYQQTPGQGLQFLFEYFSETQRNKGNFPGRFSGRQFSNSRSEMNVSTLELGDSALYLCASRFTGQGSYEQYFGPGTRLTVT.

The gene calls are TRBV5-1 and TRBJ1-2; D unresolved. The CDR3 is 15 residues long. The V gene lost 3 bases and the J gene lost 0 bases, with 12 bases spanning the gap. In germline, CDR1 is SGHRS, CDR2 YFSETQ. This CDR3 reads CASSSTSLANYGYTF. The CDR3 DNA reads TGCGCCAGCAGCTCTACCAGCCTAGCTAACTATGGCTACACCTTC.

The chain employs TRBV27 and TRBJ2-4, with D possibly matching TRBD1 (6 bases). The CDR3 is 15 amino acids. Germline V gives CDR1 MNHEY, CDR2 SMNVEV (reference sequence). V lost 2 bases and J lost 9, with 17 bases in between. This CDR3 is CASSLGGGFDTIQYF. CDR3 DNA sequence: TGTGCCAGCAGTTTAGGGGGCGGGTTCGATACCATTCAGTACTTC.

For the CDR3, the DNA is TGTGCCAGCAGCTTATCTTCCAGCGGGCGGCTTGGGGAGGGCCAGTACTTC. It specifies CASSLSSSGRLGEGQYF. The V call is TRBV7-2, the J call TRBJ2-5, with TRBD2 matching over 7 bases. Germline CDR1 and CDR2: SGHTA and FQGNSA. With V trimmed by 2 bases and J by 10 bases, 19 bases remained unmatched. There are 17 residues in the CDR3.